This T cell receptor beta chain was sequenced during a study of blood T cell repertoires in COVID-19. The CDR3 is 14 amino acids. Trimming took off 8 bases at V and 10 bases at J, with 20 bases between the two ends. Germline lookup yields CDR1 MDHEN and CDR2 SYDVKM. TCRdb keeps only in-frame clones here, not all; method: immunoSEQ multiplex PCR. Here the sample spans over 200,000 clones, around 88% being singletons. The sequenced sample consisted of peripheral blood. The chain has TRBV28 and TRBJ1-4, with a tentative D call TRBD1 (5 bases). This receptor was obtained from a woman between 50 and 59 years old with acute or convalescent COVID-19. The CDR3 region has the DNA TGTGCCAGCGGAGACGCAGGGATCCCAAGAAAACTGTTTTTT. It is translated as CASGDAGIPRKLFF.